Listed below are T cell receptor beta chains from one sample, sequenced in a study of T cells in Graves' hyperthyroidism and ophthalmopathy. TCRdb recomputed calls from the multiplex PCR reads with MiXCR, one row per CDR3 protein. The sample gives approximately 740,000 distinct CDR3 sequences, around 15% of which show up once; about a tenth is in the top ten. Source material: blood. The receptors originated from a woman aged 18-29 years with Graves' hyperthyroidism. CDR3s include the opening cysteine and the closing phenylalanine or tryptophan. Each record gives: CDR3 protein, CDR3 DNA, V gene, J gene, clone size, D gene. A D gene is named only where the DNA matches it firmly. Size is omitted from some rows. Given values are once, few, many or a class for expanded clones.

CASSLKAGGDYYGYTF	TGTGCCAGCAGCTTAAAGGCAGGGGGCGATTACTATGGCTACACCTTC	TRBV7-3	TRBJ1-2	-	TRBD1
CATSTTDTQYF	TGTGCCACCAGTACCACAGATACGCAGTATTTT	TRBV24-1	TRBJ2-3	many	-
CSARGGNYGYTF	TGCAGTGCTAGGGGGGGAAACTATGGCTACACCTTC	TRBV20-1	TRBJ1-2	many	-
CASSRGQGAAAIPYGYTF	TGTGCCAGTAGTCGAGGACAGGGGGCGGCAGCAATCCCCTATGGCTACACCTTC	TRBV19	TRBJ1-2	-	TRBD1
CASSRDRAGNTICF	TGTGCCAGCAGCCGGGACAGGGCTGGAAACACCATATGTTTT	TRBV6-1	TRBJ1-3	few	TRBD1
CASATDAGNTEAFF	TGTGCCAGCGCAACAGATGCAGGGAACACTGAAGCTTTCTTT	TRBV18	TRBJ1-1	few	-
CASSGSSEQYF	TGTGCCAGCAGCGGGAGTAGCGAGCAGTACTTC	TRBV2	TRBJ2-7	-	-
CASSAHRATPGHLWNEQFF	TGTGCCAGCAGCGCCCACAGAGCTACCCCCGGACATCTGTGGAATGAGCAGTTCTTC	TRBV7-9	TRBJ2-1	-	-
CASSQVRSNQPQHF	TGCGCCAGCAGCCAAGTTCGGAGCAATCAGCCCCAGCATTTT	TRBV4-1	TRBJ1-5	many	-
CGARTSGPASYEQFF	TGCGGTGCTAGAACTAGCGGGCCCGCGAGCTATGAGCAGTTCTTC	TRBV20-1	TRBJ2-1	-	TRBD2
CATSMERERIPNEQFF	TGTGCCACCAGCATGGAGCGGGAGAGGATTCCCAATGAGCAGTTCTTC	TRBV15	TRBJ2-1	many	TRBD2
CSARRTDGSYEQYF	TGCAGTGCTAGAAGAACGGACGGATCCTACGAGCAGTACTTC	TRBV20-1	TRBJ2-7	many	-
CAWSGQGASYEQYF	TGTGCCTGGAGTGGGCAGGGAGCGTCCTACGAGCAGTACTTC	TRBV30	TRBJ2-7	many	-
CSARGDLTYEQYF	TGCAGTGCTAGGGGTGACCTGACCTACGAGCAGTACTTC	TRBV20-1	TRBJ2-7	many	-
CASRGAWTEAFF	TGTGCCAGCAGGGGGGCATGGACTGAAGCTTTCTTT	TRBV28	TRBJ1-1	many	-
CSVSGQGLYEQYF	TGCAGCGTTTCGGGACAGGGTCTCTACGAGCAGTACTTC	TRBV29-1	TRBJ2-7	-	TRBD1
CASSQVALAGGAYNEQFF	TGTGCCAGCAGCCAAGTTGCACTAGCGGGGGGTGCCTACAATGAGCAGTTCTTC	TRBV3-1	TRBJ2-1	many	TRBD2
CSVEERSNEQFF	TGCAGCGTTGAAGAACGGAGTAATGAGCAGTTCTTC	TRBV29-1	TRBJ2-1	-	-
CASSQVGQGRGDTQYF	TGCGCCAGCAGCCAAGTGGGACAGGGTAGGGGAGATACGCAGTATTTT	TRBV4-1	TRBJ2-3	-	TRBD1
CAWKVALGRGLGQEQFF	TGTGCCTGGAAAGTCGCCCTCGGCCGCGGGCTGGGGCAGGAGCAGTTCTTC	TRBV30	TRBJ2-1	-	-
CATSDWGGEQYF	TGTGCCACCAGTGATTGGGGTGGCGAGCAGTACTTC	TRBV24-1	TRBJ2-7	many	-
CASSQDLSGGQETQYF	TGCGCCAGCAGCCAAGATCTCTCTGGCGGCCAAGAGACCCAGTACTTC	TRBV4-3	TRBJ2-5	few	-
CASSQVGTHHDRAFF	TGCGCCAGCAGCCAAGTAGGGACACACCATGATCGGGCTTTCTTT	TRBV4-3	TRBJ1-1	many	-
CSASGLAGAGEQYF	TGCAGTGCCTCGGGACTAGCGGGAGCTGGCGAGCAGTACTTC	TRBV20-1	TRBJ2-7	many	TRBD2
CASSPTSNSYEQYF	TGTGCCAGCAGCCCGACTAGTAACTCCTACGAGCAGTACTTC	TRBV7-9	TRBJ2-7	-	-
CASSEAGQEAFF	TGTGCCAGCAGTGAAGCGGGACAGGAAGCTTTCTTT	TRBV6-1	TRBJ1-1	many	TRBD1
CASSQGASSYEQYF	TGTGCCAGCTCACAGGGGGCCAGCTCCTACGAGCAGTACTTC	TRBV5-4	TRBJ2-7	many	TRBD1
CASSLAGRNTIQETQYF	TGTGCCAGCAGCTTAGCCGGGAGAAATACTATCCAAGAGACCCAGTACTTC	TRBV7-9	TRBJ2-5	-	-
CSATGGADTQYF	TGCAGCGCGACAGGGGGCGCAGATACGCAGTATTTT	TRBV29-1	TRBJ2-3	many	TRBD1
CASSQARPRGVAEAFF	TGTGCCAGCAGCCAAGCTAGACCTCGGGGCGTGGCTGAAGCTTTCTTT	TRBV4-2	TRBJ1-1	few	-
CSARASRTLSRGEQFF	TGCAGTGCTAGGGCTAGTAGGACACTTTCGAGGGGTGAGCAGTTCTTC	TRBV20-1	TRBJ2-1	-	-
CASSLSRTGGHQPQHF	TGTGCCAGCAGTTTATCTCGGACAGGGGGCCATCAGCCCCAGCATTTT	TRBV27	TRBJ1-5	many	TRBD1
CASSLHGTANTEAFF	TGTGCCAGCAGCTTACATGGGACAGCGAACACTGAAGCTTTCTTT	TRBV11-3	TRBJ1-1	many	TRBD1
CASSGLRLAGFYEQFF	TGCGCCAGCAGTGGGCTCCGACTAGCGGGGTTCTATGAGCAGTTCTTC	TRBV10-2	TRBJ2-1	-	TRBD2
CASGRTGVWVWQYF	TGTGCCAGCGGCAGAACAGGGGTATGGGTTTGGCAGTACTTC	TRBV6-1	TRBJ2-7	-	TRBD1
CSVGDLPYEQYF	TGCAGCGTTGGAGATCTACCCTACGAGCAGTACTTC	TRBV29-1	TRBJ2-7	few	-
CASSLRRGTNTGELFF	TGTGCCAGCAGCTTAAGAAGGGGGACGAACACCGGGGAGCTGTTTTTT	TRBV7-3	TRBJ2-2	few	-
CASNGRGLGPQHF	TGTGCCAGCAACGGCAGGGGATTGGGGCCCCAGCATTTT	TRBV2	TRBJ1-5	many	-
CASGQARSPLHF	TGTGCCAGTGGACAGGCCAGGTCACCCCTCCACTTT	TRBV6-1	TRBJ1-6	few	TRBD1
CASSLPATGRNIQYF	TGTGCCAGCAGTTTACCGGCGACGGGTAGAAACATTCAGTACTTC	TRBV28	TRBJ2-4	many	-
CASSVSGDSYNEQFF	TGTGCCAGCAGCGTTTCCGGGGACTCCTACAATGAGCAGTTCTTC	TRBV9	TRBJ2-1	few	-
CASSLDRGVSYEQYF	TGTGCCAGCAGCTTAGACAGGGGGGTTTCCTACGAGCAGTACTTC	TRBV13	TRBJ2-7	few	TRBD1
CATSDPGYGTGELFF	TGTGCCACCAGTGACCCGGGGTATGGAACCGGGGAGCTGTTTTTT	TRBV24-1	TRBJ2-2	many	-
CATKGGNYGYTF	TGTGCCACCAAGGGGGGAAACTATGGCTACACCTTC	TRBV10-3	TRBJ1-2	few	-